This T cell receptor beta chain was documented in a study of T cells after yellow fever vaccination. Germline V CDR1 and CDR2: SGHTA, FQGNSA. V dropped 4 bases and J dropped 0 bases, with 21 bases sitting between them. This CDR3 has 18 amino acids. Template switching by 5'RACE produced TCR cDNA, adding a universal primer site and UMIs. TCRdb re-derived calls from the 5' RACE reads in MiXCR, one entry per CDR3 protein. Here the sample spans approximately 450,000 distinct CDR3 sequences, 15% to 20% being singletons. Turning to this clonotype: Its antigen remains unknown.

Whole-study results and caveats: Among primary-vaccination clones, most reappeared after the booster, at about 95% for CD4 and more than 75% for CD8.

The source is a man aged 18 to 30 who received the YFV17D yellow fever vaccine. The sequencing here drew on PBMCs, taken before the yellow fever booster vaccination. The V call is TRBV7-2, the J call TRBJ2-5, with a possible D match to TRBD2 (5 bases). CDR3 amino acids: CASSSRRGYRSYQETQYF. CDR3 sequence (DNA): TGTGCCAGCAGCTCCAGGCGCGGGTACAGATCGTACCAAGAGACCCAGTACTTC.